The 25 T cell receptor beta chains reported below all come from one sample, sequenced in a study of T cell changes during pregnancy in multiple sclerosis. Assay used: immunoSEQ multiplex PCR; TCRdb lists only in-frame clones, some missing. Among around 75,000 clones listed, about 93% were seen once. Specimen: CD4+ T cells from peripheral blood mononuclear cells, collected after pregnancy. These receptors came from a female donor with multiple sclerosis, enrolled in a pregnancy study.

The count of this clone is one. The chain uses TRBV11-2 and TRBJ1-1; D gene ambiguous. V was trimmed by 4 bases and J by 4 bases, leaving 7 bases between them. Germline CDR1 SGHAT, CDR2 FQNNGV. This CDR3 comprises 12 residues. This CDR3 reads CASSSIGTEAFF. In DNA, the CDR3 is TGTGCCAGCAGCTCTATTGGCACTGAAGCTTTCTTT. Combining the CDR3 with reference TRBV11-2 and TRBJ1-1 gives the whole variable domain EAGVAQSPRYKIIEKRQSVAFWCNPISGHATLYWYQQILGQGPKLLIQFQNNGVVDDSQLPKDRFSAERLKGVDSTLKIQPAKLEDSAVYLCASSSIGTEAFFGQGTRLTVV.

V gene TRBV7-9 combines with J gene TRBJ2-1; D gene ambiguous. The CDR3 contains 11 residues. The V gene's germline CDR1 is SEHNR and CDR2 FQNEAQ (reference sequence). The V end was cut by 2 bases, the J end by 10 bases, with 6 bases between. The CDR3 nucleotides read TGTGCCAGCAGCTTACTGGCAGAGCAGTTCTTC. This gives the protein CASSLLAEQFF.

The J gene is TRBJ2-2, the V gene TRBV5-4, with 7 bases identical to TRBD1. CDR3 length: 17 amino acids. Germline CDR1 and CDR2: SGHNT and YYREEE (reference sequence). Trimming at V came to 4 bases and at J to 7 bases, leaving 16 bases not matched to a gene. The CDR3 nucleotides are TGTGCCAGCAGCCCCCGGTCAGGGGGAATCGGAGGCGGGGAGCTGTTTTTT. It specifies CASSPRSGGIGGGELFF.

The chain combines TRBV7-2 with TRBJ2-1, with 8 bases fitting TRBD1. The germline gives CDR1 SGHTA, CDR2 FQGNSA. The CDR3 length is 19 residues. The V gene end was trimmed by 5 bases and the J gene end by 3 bases; junction bases not matched to a gene: 18. CDR3 in DNA: TGTGCCAGCAGCGAGGCCGGGACAGGAGGAGTTAGGCGCTACAATGAGCAGTTCTTC. Its protein product is CASSEAGTGGVRRYNEQFF.

This chain uses TRBV7-2 with TRBJ2-3; tentatively, D is TRBD2 (5 bases). The germline CDR1 and CDR2 sequences are SGHTA and FQGNSA. The length of the CDR3 is 16 residues. The V end lost 3 bases, the J end lost 3 bases, and 16 bases lay between the germline ends. The CDR3 loop is CASSFLALVRTDTQYF. The CDR3 coding sequence is TGTGCCAGCAGCTTCCTAGCTCTAGTAAGAACAGATACGCAGTATTTT.

The chain couples TRBV7-2 to TRBJ2-1; TRBD2 agrees at 10 bases. This CDR3 is built from 15 residues. Trimming took 5 bases from V and 9 from J; bases not matched to a gene: 10. Germline V gene data show CDR1 as SGHTA and CDR2 as FQGNSA. The CDR3, as DNA: TGTGCCAGCAGCCTGAGCGGGAGGGCCTCGGCTGAGCAGTTCTTC. It encodes CASSLSGRASAEQFF.

This rearrangement joins TRBV6-4 to TRBJ1-1; tentatively, D is TRBD1 (6 bases). The CDR3 totals 13 residues. Germline CDR1 and CDR2: MRHNA and SNTAGT. Trimming removed 4 bases at V and 5 bases at J, with 11 bases between. The CDR3 bases are TGTGCCAGCAGTGTTGAACAGGGAACTGAAGCTTTCTTT. It specifies CASSVEQGTEAFF.

The V gene is TRBV28, the J gene TRBJ1-2, with 10 positions matching TRBD1. CDR1 MDHEN and CDR2 SYDVKM come from the germline V gene. J was trimmed by 6 bases and V by 2 bases; bases with no gene match: 3. The CDR3 spans 14 residues. CDR3 protein: CASSLGGQGNGYTF. CDR3 DNA: TGTGCCAGCAGTTTAGGGGGACAGGGGAATGGCTACACCTTC.

This clone was found a few times. A junction end diverges from the germline sequence, so it may reflect a read error. V usage is TRBV7-7 and J usage is TRBJ1-4; a weak D match, TRBD1 (6 bases). CDR3 length: 14 residues. CDR1 is SSHAT and CDR2 is FNYEAQ in the germline V gene (reference sequence). The CDR3 spells CASTYREGGEKLFF. CDR3 bases: TGTGCTAGCACGTACAGGGAAGGCGGTGAAAAACTGTTTTTT. Together with reference TRBV7-7 and TRBJ1-4, the CDR3 gives the full variable domain: GAGVSQSPRYKVTKRGQDVTLRCDPISSHATLYWYQQALGQGPEFLTYFNYEAQPDKSGLPSDRFSAERPEGSISTLTIQRTEQRDSAMYRCASTYREGGEKLFFGSGTQLSVL.

This chain links TRBV7-2 with TRBJ1-1, with a weak D call TRBD1 (5 bases). The germline CDR1 and CDR2 sequences are SGHTA and FQGNSA. Trimming took 5 bases from V and 7 from J, leaving 11 bases between them. There are 12 residues in the CDR3. The CDR3 protein is CASSIPGGEAFF. In DNA form, the CDR3 reads TGTGCCAGCAGCATCCCCGGGGGTGAAGCTTTCTTT.

This chain joins TRBV4-2 and TRBJ1-1; a possible D gene is TRBD1 (5 bases). The ends were cut back, 0 bases at V and 4 bases at J, with 15 bases in the middle. CDR1 and CDR2 (germline): LGHNA, YNFKEQ. There are 16 residues in the CDR3. CDR3 sequence: CASSQDMVPGPTEAFF. The CDR3 coding sequence is TGTGCCAGCAGCCAAGATATGGTGCCAGGGCCCACTGAAGCTTTCTTT.

V and J are TRBV6-4 and TRBJ2-3; the match to TRBD2 covers 7 bases. CDR1 is MRHNA and CDR2 is SNTAGT in the germline V gene. The CDR3 has 16 residues. Losses at the gene ends were 4 bases for V and 1 base for J; bases not matched to a gene: 8. This CDR3 is CASSVSTSSRTDTQYF. As DNA, the CDR3 is TGTGCCAGCAGTGTATCGACTAGCTCCCGCACAGATACGCAGTATTTT.

The chain recombines TRBV7-2 with TRBJ2-1; 13 nucleotides align to TRBD2. The germline V gene encodes CDR1 SGHTA and CDR2 FQGNSA. This CDR3 is 15 amino acids long. V lost 5 bases to trimming and J lost 4 bases; unmatched junction nucleotides: 2. Here the CDR3 reads CASSPGLAGYNEQFF. The CDR3 nucleotides read TGTGCCAGCAGCCCGGGACTAGCGGGGTACAATGAGCAGTTCTTC.

The chain recombines TRBV5-4 with TRBJ2-3; 7 bases align to TRBD2. There are 15 residues in the CDR3. V gave up 4 bases and J gave up 1 base; unmatched junction bases: 6. CDR1 is SGHNT and CDR2 is YYREEE in the germline V gene (reference sequence). The CDR3 sequence: CASSPGTIRTDTQYF. The CDR3, as DNA: TGTGCCAGCAGCCCCGGGACTATACGCACAGATACGCAGTATTTT.

The DNA for the CDR3 is TGTGCTAGTGCTTTAGCCGGGACAGGGAACACTGAAGCTTTCTTT. Amino acids: CASALAGTGNTEAFF. The chain combines TRBV12-5 with TRBJ1-1; 8 positions agree with TRBD1. CDR1 LGHNT and CDR2 FRNRAP come from the germline V gene. This CDR3 spans 15 amino acids. With V trimmed by 7 bases and J by 1 base, 8 bases remained unmatched.

CDR3 loop: CASSKAGGPPYEQYF. DNA of the CDR3: TGTGCCAGCAGCAAAGCGGGAGGCCCCCCCTACGAGCAGTACTTC. J is TRBJ2-7 and V is TRBV6-1; TRBD2 aligns across 9 bases. From germline, CDR1 is MNHNS and CDR2 SASEGT. The CDR3 totals 15 residues. V was clipped by 6 bases and J by 2 bases; unmatched bases: 8.

The genes are TRBV6-4 and TRBJ2-1; TRBD2 matches at 15 bases. The V and J ends lost 7 bases and 9 bases, in that order; junction bases with no gene match: 13. The germline CDR1 and CDR2 sequences are MRHNA and SNTAGT. The CDR3 is 17 amino acids. CDR3 bases: TGTGCCAGCACCGGACTAGCGGGAGGGCCGTTCCCTGGTGAGCAGTTCTTC. It codes for CASTGLAGGPFPGEQFF.

The chain recombines TRBV7-6 with TRBJ2-1, with TRBD2 as a possible D gene (6 bases). The V end lost 8 bases, the J end lost 4 bases, and 18 bases lay between the germline ends. The CDR3 runs 15 residues. Germline V gene lookup returns CDR1 SGHVS and CDR2 FNYEAQ. The CDR3 DNA reads as TGTGCCAGCTCTTCCGCGGGACGGACATACAATGAGCAGTTCTTC. Translation: CASSSAGRTYNEQFF.

The V and J genes are TRBV4-2 and TRBJ2-1, with D perhaps matching TRBD2 (6 bases). The germline CDR1 and CDR2 sequences are LGHNA and YNFKEQ. The V gene lost 4 bases and the J gene lost 4 bases, with 17 bases spanning the gap. This CDR3 has 16 residues. This chain's CDR3 is CASSRERVTFYNEQFF. CDR3 nucleotides: TGTGCCAGCAGCCGAGAGCGGGTCACATTTTACAATGAGCAGTTCTTC.

This sequence joins TRBV10-2 and TRBJ2-7; possibly TRBD2 for D (6 bases). The CDR3 has 16 residues. Trimming took 6 bases from V and 0 from J, leaving 18 bases between them. The germline CDR1 and CDR2 sequences are WSHSY and SAAADI. The CDR3 DNA reads TGCGCCAGCAGAATTTTGTCGGGAGAGGGCTCCTACGAGCAGTACTTC. Protein: CASRILSGEGSYEQYF.

This clone was seen a single time. V is TRBV28 and J is TRBJ1-4; D is unresolved. The CDR3 runs to 15 residues. The V end lost 2 bases, the J end lost 2 bases, and 9 bases lay between the germline ends. CDR1 is MDHEN, CDR2 SYDVKM, per germline. CDR3 sequence (DNA): TGTGCCAGCAGTTTAGCGGGGTTCACTAATGAAAAACTGTTTTTT. Translation: CASSLAGFTNEKLFF.

V and J are TRBV7-9 and TRBJ2-1; 14 bases map to TRBD2. Germline-derived CDR1 and CDR2 are SEHNR and FQNEAQ (reference sequence). The CDR3 runs 16 residues. J lost 7 bases, V lost 5 bases, and 7 bases had no gene match. CDR3 region: CASSLPTSGRANEQFF. The CDR3 coding sequence is TGTGCCAGCAGCCTCCCGACTAGCGGGAGGGCGAATGAGCAGTTCTTC.

This clone is a singleton in its sample. The chain carries TRBV7-3 and TRBJ2-7; maybe TRBD1 (6 bases). The CDR3 covers 13 residues. The germline V and J ends were trimmed by 1 base and 3 bases, with 7 bases remaining between them. Germline CDR1 is SGHTA and CDR2 is FQGTGA. Written as DNA, the CDR3 is TGTGCCAGCAGCTTAAAACAGGGCTACGAGCAGTACTTC. Amino acid sequence: CASSLKQGYEQYF.

The V and J genes are TRBV4-2 and TRBJ1-1; D may be TRBD1 (5 bases). The CDR3 spans 16 residues. Trimming left V 1 base short and J 0 bases short, with 12 bases between. Germline lookup yields CDR1 LGHNA and CDR2 YNFKEQ. CDR3 nucleotides: TGTGCCAGCAGCCAAGGGGTTGCAGGGCTGAACACTGAAGCTTTCTTT. The encoded protein is CASSQGVAGLNTEAFF.

As DNA, the CDR3 is TGTGCCACCTCACGGAGGAACACTGAAGCTTTCTTT. Protein: CATSRRNTEAFF. The chain employs TRBV6-5 and TRBJ1-1; no clear D. Trimming left V 10 bases short and J 1 base short, with 10 bases between. CDR3 size: 12 residues. Germline V gives CDR1 MNHEY, CDR2 SVGAGI.